One sample yielded the 22 T cell receptor beta chains listed below, sequenced in a study of blood T cell repertoires in COVID-19. Some clones are missing from TCRdb's copy, which holds only in-frame ones; the method was immunoSEQ multiplex PCR. The data contain about 400,000 clones, 70% to 90% of them singletons. Input material: PBMCs or T cells enriched from blood (not recorded which). The receptors originated from a woman aged 30 to 39 with acute COVID-19.

This clone was seen only once. This chain connects TRBV29-1 to TRBJ2-7, with D possibly being TRBD2 (6 bases). The CDR3 loop spans 12 amino acids. CDR1 is SQVTM and CDR2 is ANQGSEA in the germline V gene. Trimming took 7 bases from V and 3 from J, leaving 13 bases between them. Here the CDR3 DNA reads TGCAGCGCTGCGGGACCCTACTACGAGCAGTACTTC. It specifies CSAAGPYYEQYF.

V and J are TRBV4-3 and TRBJ2-3, with TRBD2 identical over 9 bases. Trimming took 4 bases from V and 2 from J; bases not matched to a gene: 7. This CDR3 has 16 amino acids. Germline CDR1 is LGHNA and CDR2 is YSLEER. In DNA, the CDR3 is TGCGCCAGCAGCCCCACGGCGGGGGGGCCCACAGATACGCAGTATTTT. It translates to CASSPTAGGPTDTQYF.

This chain joins TRBV18 and TRBJ2-1; TRBD2 matches 7 bases. With 2 bases clipped from V and 10 bases from J, the junction kept 5 bases outside the gene matches. This CDR3 has 13 amino acids. The germline CDR1 and CDR2 sequences are KGHSH and LQKENI. Here the CDR3 DNA reads TGTGCCAGCTCACCAACTAGCGATAGCGAGCAGTTCTTC. Protein sequence: CASSPTSDSEQFF. The complete variable domain, with remaining parts taken from reference TRBV18 and TRBJ2-1, reads NAGVMQNPRHLVRRRGQEARLRCSPMKGHSHVYWYRQLPEEGLKFMVYLQKENIIDESGMPKERFSAEFPKEGPSILRIQQVVRGDSAAYFCASSPTSDSEQFFGPGTRLTVL.

The genes are TRBV7-6 and TRBJ1-2; 7 nucleotides agree with TRBD1. The CDR3 covers 13 residues. J was trimmed by 2 bases and V by 8 bases; bases with no gene match: 5. CDR1 SGHVS and CDR2 FNYEAQ come from the germline V gene. The CDR3 loop is CASGDSYNYGYTF. In DNA form, the CDR3 reads TGTGCCAGCGGGGACAGCTACAACTATGGCTACACCTTC.

The chain joins TRBV15 to TRBJ2-1; TRBD2 agrees at 7 bases. CDR3 length: 15 residues. Germline CDR1 LNHNV, CDR2 YYDKDF (reference sequence). V dropped 4 bases and J dropped 10; count of bases not matched to a gene: 13. CDR3 bases: TGTGCCACCAGCATCAACCCCGTGGGGCGGGGGGAGCAGTTCTTC. The encoded protein is CATSINPVGRGEQFF.

Comment on this clone: At one of its ends the junction is not consistent with the germline gene, which may arise from a read error. The CDR3 bases are TGCAGCGTCGAAGGGAGGAACACGCAGTATTTT. It specifies CSVEGRNTQYF. This chain connects TRBV29-1 to TRBJ2-3; D is perhaps TRBD2 (6 bases). This CDR3 contains 11 residues. Germline lookup yields CDR1 SQVTM and CDR2 ANQGSEA.

The rearrangement links TRBV18 to TRBJ2-6; 9 bases line up with TRBD1. Germline V gene data show CDR1 as KGHSH and CDR2 as LQKENI. The CDR3 consists of 16 residues. The V and J ends lost 5 bases and 4 bases, in that order; junction bases with no gene match: 6. The CDR3 nucleotides read TGTGCCAGCTCAGACGACAGGGGGTACGGGGCCAACGTCCTGACTTTC. Amino acid sequence: CASSDDRGYGANVLTF.

The CDR3 nucleotides read TGTGCCAGCAGCTGGGGAGGGACATCGGACTATGGCTACACCTTC. It encodes CASSWGGTSDYGYTF. The V call is TRBV7-2, the J call TRBJ1-2; D is perhaps TRBD1 (6 bases). Trimming stripped 4 bases from V and 3 bases from J, with 15 bases between. This CDR3 is built from 15 residues. CDR1 and CDR2 from the germline V gene are SGHTA and FQGNSA.

Notes on this clone: Other DNA sequences in this sample translate to the same CDR3. This CDR3 reads CASSVVSGEHNEQFF. The CDR3 nucleotides read TGTGCCAGCAGCGTAGTTTCCGGGGAGCACAATGAGCAGTTCTTC. The V gene is TRBV9, the J gene TRBJ2-1; TRBD2 might be the D (5 bases). V lost 0 bases, J lost 5 bases, and 12 bases lay in between. Germline V gene lookup returns CDR1 SGDLS and CDR2 YYNGEE. The CDR3 is 15 amino acids.

A single count supports this clone. The chain carries TRBV2 and TRBJ2-7; D possibly corresponds to TRBD1 (5 bases). In germline, CDR1 is SNHLY, CDR2 FYNNEI. The ends were cut back, 3 bases at V and 2 bases at J, with 11 bases in the middle. CDR3 length: 14 residues. The CDR3 nucleotides read TGTGCCAGCAGTGAGGACACGTTAACCTACGAGCAGTACTTC. This sequence encodes CASSEDTLTYEQYF.

The CDR3 protein is CASSLSPQVNQPQHF. CDR3 DNA: TGTGCCAGCAGCTTGAGTCCACAGGTCAATCAGCCCCAGCATTTT. The rearrangement joins TRBV5-5 to TRBJ1-5; D possibly corresponds to TRBD1 (5 bases). V lost 1 base and J lost 3, with 11 bases in between. From germline, CDR1 is SGHKS and CDR2 YYEKEE (reference sequence). The CDR3 is 15 residues long.

This chain links TRBV4-1 with TRBJ1-6; D unresolved. Germline V CDR1 and CDR2: MGHRA, YSYEKL. This CDR3 has 15 amino acids. Trimming removed 1 base at V and 3 bases at J, with 7 bases between. CDR3 protein: CASSQASVYNSPLHF. Written as DNA, the CDR3 is TGCGCCAGCAGCCAAGCGTCGGTCTATAATTCACCCCTCCACTTT.

The rearrangement joins TRBV19 to TRBJ2-7, with TRBD2 as a possible D gene (5 bases). This CDR3 has 13 amino acids. From germline, CDR1 is LNHDA and CDR2 SQIVND (reference sequence). V dropped 5 bases and J dropped 5 bases, with 13 bases sitting between them. The CDR3 protein is CASSWRRWHEQYF. The CDR3 DNA follows: TGTGCCAGTAGTTGGCGGAGGTGGCACGAGCAGTACTTC.

The chain links TRBV4-2 to TRBJ2-1, with 15 bases matching TRBD2. The CDR3 runs 18 residues. The germline V gene has CDR1 LGHNA and CDR2 YNFKEQ. With 2 bases clipped from V and 3 bases from J, the junction kept 5 bases outside the gene matches. CDR3 protein: CASSQWTSGGAYYNEQFF. In nucleotides, the CDR3 is TGTGCCAGCAGCCAATGGACTAGCGGGGGGGCCTACTACAATGAGCAGTTCTTC.

The J gene is TRBJ1-3, the V gene TRBV24-1, with D unresolved. This CDR3 has 24 amino acids. Trimming took off 0 bases at V and 0 bases at J, with 32 bases between the two ends. The germline gives CDR1 KGHDR, CDR2 SFDVKD. For the CDR3, the DNA is TGTGCCACCAGTGATTTGGCCACCTCACCCACCCACGCCCTACTTTCTAGCTCTGGAAACACCATATATTTT. Protein sequence: CATSDLATSPTHALLSSSGNTIYF.

In DNA form, the CDR3 reads TGTGCCAGCAGCTTGAGTACAGGGGGGTATCAGCCCCAGCATTTT. Translation gives CASSLSTGGYQPQHF. The chain combines TRBV5-5 with TRBJ1-5; 8 bases are shared with TRBD1. Germline V CDR1 and CDR2: SGHKS, YYEKEE (reference sequence). The length of the CDR3 is 15 residues. The V gene end was trimmed by 1 base and the J gene end by 5 bases; junction bases not matched to a gene: 5.

This rearrangement joins TRBV13 to TRBJ2-7; a weak D match, TRBD1 (5 bases). Germline lookup yields CDR1 PRHDT and CDR2 FYEKMQ (reference sequence). With 5 bases removed from V and 4 bases from J, the gap between germline ends came to 15 bases. The CDR3 spans 14 residues. CDR3 nucleotides: TGTGCCAGCAGCATAAACCTCAGGGTTTACGAGCAGTACTTC. It is translated as CASSINLRVYEQYF.

The chain combines TRBV4-3 with TRBJ2-7, with a tentative D call TRBD2 (6 bases). V lost 1 base and J 4 bases, leaving 11 bases between the germline ends. This CDR3 has 14 amino acids. CDR1 is LGHNA, CDR2 YSLEER, per germline. This CDR3 reads CASSQAVAEYEQYF. CDR3 DNA sequence: TGCGCCAGCAGCCAAGCTGTAGCGGAGTACGAGCAGTACTTC.

V is TRBV15 and J is TRBJ1-6; possibly TRBD1 for D (5 bases). The V gene's germline CDR1 is LNHNV and CDR2 YYDKDF (reference sequence). This CDR3 comprises 12 residues. The V and J ends lost 5 bases and 9 bases respectively, with 8 bases between them. The CDR3 here is CATSGRVSPLHF. CDR3 sequence (DNA): TGTGCCACCAGCGGCAGGGTTTCACCCCTCCACTTT.

The rearrangement links TRBV7-2 to TRBJ1-6; 8 nucleotides align to TRBD1. CDR1 and CDR2 (germline): SGHTA, FQGNSA. V gave up 5 bases and J gave up 10 bases; unmatched junction bases: 4. There are 13 residues in the CDR3. The CDR3 protein is CASSPRGQSPLHF. The CDR3 coding sequence is TGTGCCAGCAGCCCCAGGGGGCAATCACCCCTCCACTTT. Complete variable domain (other parts from reference TRBV7-2 and TRBJ1-6): GAGVSQSPSNKVTEKGKDVELRCDPISGHTALYWYRQSLGQGLEFLIYFQGNSAPDKSGLPSDRFSAERTGGSVSTLTIQRTQQEDSAVYLCASSPRGQSPLHFGNGTRLTVT.

The J gene is TRBJ1-2, the V gene TRBV7-3; 10 nucleotides agree with TRBD1. V lost 0 bases to trimming and J lost 7 bases; unmatched junction nucleotides: 8. The CDR3 is 16 amino acids. Per the germline V gene, CDR1 is SGHTA and CDR2 is FQGTGA. The CDR3 DNA reads TGTGCCAGCAGCTTAACGTTCGACAGGGGGCACTCTGGCTACACCTTC. Residues: CASSLTFDRGHSGYTF.

The chain uses TRBV5-3 and TRBJ1-2, with D hard to call. TRBV5-3 is an open reading frame, and its role is uncertain. This CDR3 comprises 12 residues. Trimming cost V 5 bases and J 4 bases, with 9 bases left between them. The chain's CDR3 is CARRPVSYGYTF. In nucleotides, the CDR3 is TGTGCCAGAAGGCCGGTTTCCTATGGCTACACCTTC.